Listed below are T cell receptor beta chains from one sample, sequenced in a study of cytomegalovirus exposure and HLA in healthy donors. Here immunoSEQ multiplex PCR was the method, and the copy in TCRdb shows in-frame clones only, minus some. Found here are 200,000 to 250,000 clones, 70% of them singletons; the top ten hold 2.6%. The sequenced sample consisted of PBMCs. All receptors come from a man aged 35 to 55 in good health and CMV-seropositive. Each CDR3 is given with its conserved first and last residue. The order of the fields is D gene, V gene, J gene, clone size, CDR3 protein, CDR3 DNA. D genes are given only for firm matches. Clone size appears in some rows only: once, few, many, or a class for an expanded clone.

>-|TRBV10-3|TRBJ2-7|few
CAISDLSSYEQYF
TGTGCCATCAGTGACCTCTCCTCCTACGAGCAGTACTTC
>-|TRBV18|TRBJ1-1|-
CASLQTELNTEAFF
TGTGCCAGCTTACAGACAGAGCTGAACACTGAAGCTTTCTTT
>TRBD1|TRBV28|TRBJ1-5|-
CASSTSSGQWGQGAPLSNQPQHF
TGTGCCAGCAGCACCAGTTCCGGGCAGTGGGGACAGGGGGCCCCCTTAAGCAATCAGCCCCAGCATTTT
>-|TRBV19|TRBJ2-2|-
CASSPYFGELFF
TGTGCCAGTAGTCCGTACTTCGGGGAGCTGTTTTTT
>TRBD1|TRBV18|TRBJ1-3|-
CASSPGQGSGNTIYF
TGTGCCAGCTCACCTGGACAGGGCTCTGGAAACACCATATATTTT
>-|TRBV1|TRBJ1-5|few
CTRQPFIVTGGVISNQPQHF
TGCACCAGGCAACCTTTTATAGTGACAGGGGGCGTTATTAGCAATCAGCCCCAGCATTTT
>TRBD1|TRBV7-2|TRBJ2-7|few
CASSFTTGSLYEQYF
TGTGCCAGCAGCTTTACGACAGGGTCTCTTTACGAGCAGTACTTC
>-|TRBV10-3|TRBJ2-7|-
CAISGFQTGLASYEQYF
TGTGCCATCAGTGGTTTTCAGACAGGATTAGCCTCCTACGAGCAGTACTTC
>-|TRBV5-1|TRBJ2-2|-
CASSFQGRRSTGELFF
TGCGCCAGCAGCTTTCAGGGTCGACGGAGCACCGGGGAGCTGTTTTTT
>-|TRBV19|TRBJ1-5|-
CASSIVEGQPQHF
TGTGCCAGTAGTATAGTTGAGGGTCAGCCCCAGCATTTT
>-|TRBV7-9|TRBJ1-1|-
CASSLPGSGEAFF
TGTGCCAGCAGCCTACCAGGGTCAGGGGAAGCTTTCTTT
>-|TRBV9|TRBJ1-2|-
CASSVVQTMTF
TGTGCCAGCAGCGTAGTACAGACTATGACCTTC
>TRBD1|TRBV5-1|TRBJ1-4|-
CASSPGDRGVLNEKLFF
TGCGCCAGCAGCCCAGGGGACAGGGGCGTTCTTAATGAAAAACTGTTTTTT
>-|TRBV18|TRBJ1-3|-
CASSGSSGNTIYF
TGTGCCAGCTCCGGGAGCTCTGGAAACACCATATATTTT
>-|TRBV5-1|TRBJ2-1|-
CASSLGLGSHRNEQFF
TGCGCCAGCAGCCTAGGACTGGGGAGTCATCGGAATGAGCAGTTCTTC
>TRBD1|TRBV2|TRBJ1-2|-
CASTAGGGYGYTF
TGTGCCAGCACGGCAGGGGGCGGCTATGGCTACACCTTC
>-|TRBV19|TRBJ2-2|-
CASSPFPQGNTGELFF
TGTGCCAGTAGTCCTTTCCCGCAGGGTAACACCGGGGAGCTGTTTTTT
>-|TRBV10-3|TRBJ2-1|-
CAISEGLGGAFNEQFF
TGTGCCATCAGTGAAGGTTTGGGGGGGGCTTTCAATGAGCAGTTCTTC
>TRBD1|TRBV27|TRBJ1-6|few
CASSRTGSNPPLHF
TGTGCCAGCAGCCGGACAGGGAGTAATCCACCCCTCCACTTT
>-|TRBV20-1|TRBJ2-1|once
CSGRGRGEQFF
TGCAGTGGCAGGGGACGGGGTGAGCAGTTCTTC
>TRBD1|TRBV9|TRBJ1-4|-
CAPLDRGNEKLFF
TGTGCCCCACTCGACAGGGGTAATGAAAAACTGTTTTTT
>TRBD2|TRBV11-3|TRBJ2-1|-
CASSPEAGGTYNEQFF
TGTGCCAGCAGCCCGGAGGCGGGGGGTACCTACAATGAGCAGTTCTTC
>TRBD1|TRBV5-1|TRBJ1-3|-
CASSDPTGTGDGNTIYF
TGCGCCAGCAGCGACCCAACCGGGACAGGGGACGGAAACACCATATATTTT
>TRBD1|TRBV18|TRBJ2-2|-
CASSPRTGNTGELFF
TGTGCCAGCTCACCGCGGACAGGGAACACCGGGGAGCTGTTTTTT
>-|TRBV4-3|TRBJ2-7|-
CASSQEEGREQYF
TGCGCCAGCAGCCAAGAGGAGGGGCGCGAGCAGTACTTC
>-|TRBV19|TRBJ1-2|-
CASSMQGGHTF
TGTGCCAGTAGTATGCAGGGTGGCCACACCTTC
>TRBD1|TRBV7-2|TRBJ1-5|-
CASSLDRGQPQHF
TGTGCCAGCAGCCTCGACAGGGGTCAGCCCCAGCATTTT
>-|TRBV4-2|TRBJ1-3|-
CASSPQVPSGNTIYF
TGTGCCAGCAGCCCACAGGTCCCCTCTGGAAACACCATATATTTT
>-|TRBV9|TRBJ1-1|-
CASGGASTEAFF
TGTGCCTCGGGGGGCGCGTCCACTGAAGCTTTCTTT
>-|TRBV14|TRBJ2-1|-
CASSQGTHPSSINEQFF
TGTGCCAGCAGCCAAGGTACACACCCCTCTTCAATCAATGAGCAGTTCTTC
>TRBD2|TRBV9|TRBJ2-7|-
CASNNRKYAGGQYEQYF
TGTGCCAGCAACAACCGGAAGTACGCGGGGGGGCAGTACGAGCAGTACTTC
>-|TRBV7-3|TRBJ2-7|-
CASSSLVGGEQYF
TGTGCCAGCAGCTCTTTGGTGGGAGGCGAGCAGTACTTC
>TRBD1|TRBV5-6|TRBJ2-2|once
CASSPDRGATGELFF
TGTGCCAGCAGCCCGGACAGGGGTGCGACCGGGGAGCTGTTTTTT